The source of this T cell receptor beta chain is a study of blood T cell repertoires in COVID-19. Across the whole study: Samples of COVID-19 (acute and convalescent) were obtained from the United States, Italy and Spain. PBMCs, B-cell-depleted T cells, or T cells were the source of the cDNA or gDNA that made up the material.

The CDR3 runs to 14 residues. The junction had 15 bases not matched to a gene; V was cut back by 9 bases and J by 8 bases. Germline loops: CDR1 WNHNN, CDR2 SYGVQD (reference sequence). As originally analysed: Nucleated cell number was recorded as an estimate derived from reference gene primer amplification. Sequenced by immunoSEQ multiplex PCR; TCRdb stores in-frame clones only, minus some. That table supplies the V and J calls and clone size; D and trimming were determined from the DNA. Here the sample spans roughly 120,000 clones, about 87% being singletons. The V gene is TRBV10-1, the J gene TRBJ1-2; TRBD1 matches at 7 bases. This receptor was obtained from a woman aged 45-65 years with acute or convalescent COVID-19. The source material was peripheral blood. CDR3 amino acids: CARALGDSIRGYTF. CDR3 DNA sequence: TGCGCCAGAGCCCTCGGGGACAGCATTCGAGGCTACACCTTC.